One sample yielded the 18 T cell receptor beta chains listed below, sequenced in a study of response to subunit inactivated influenza vaccine. Via MiXCR, TCRdb re-called the RT-PCR reads, giving one row per CDR3 protein. This table has some 500,000 distinct CDR3 sequences, over 10% appearing once. The sequencing used PBMCs from blood, collected more than 35 days after vaccination. The origin of the receptors is a man aged 50 or older who received an inactivated influenza vaccine.

This chain's CDR3 is CASSFRGLEQFF. In DNA form, the CDR3 reads TGTGCCAGCAGCTTTAGGGGGCTTGAGCAGTTCTTC. The chain employs TRBV5-5 and TRBJ2-1; 7 bases line up with TRBD1. Per germline, CDR1 SGHKS and CDR2 YYEKEE (reference sequence). The CDR3 covers 12 residues. The ends lost 2 bases at V and 9 bases at J; junction bases unmatched: 2. The full variable domain, its missing parts supplied by reference TRBV5-5 and TRBJ2-1, is DAGVTQSPTHLIKTRGQQVTLRCSPISGHKSVSWYQQVLGQGPQFIFQYYEKEERGRGNFPDRFSARQFPNYSSELNVNALLLGDSALYLCASSFRGLEQFFGPGTRLTVL.

The chain carries TRBV12-3 or TRBV12-4 and TRBJ2-2; D is ambiguous. Trimming left V 6 bases short and J 3 bases short, with 5 bases between. The CDR3 spans 12 residues. CDR3 in DNA: TGTGCCAGCAGGACTCACACCGGGGAGCTGTTTTTT. It codes for CASRTHTGELFF.

This clonotype was recorded many times. This chain connects TRBV11-2 to TRBJ1-6; a weak D match, TRBD1 (6 bases). The germline V gene encodes CDR1 SGHAT and CDR2 FQNNGV. Trimming pared 4 bases from V and 4 bases from J, leaving 17 bases between. The CDR3 runs 17 residues. CDR3 nucleotide sequence: TGTGCCAGCAGCTCCGTGGGGGGGCGAGCTTATAATTCACCCCTCCACTTT. Amino acids: CASSSVGGRAYNSPLHF.

This clonotype was observed a few times. This chain joins TRBV7-2 and TRBJ2-3; the D gene is possibly TRBD1 (6 bases). The CDR3 contains 17 residues. With 1 base removed from V and 4 bases from J, the gap between germline ends came to 18 bases. Looked up from germline, CDR1 is SGHTA and CDR2 is FQGNSA. CDR3 DNA: TGTGCCAGCAGCTTAGTGGGGGCAGGGGCGCTTCCAGATACGCAGTATTTT. Residues: CASSLVGAGALPDTQYF.

The chain recombines TRBV6-5 with TRBJ2-2, with D uncertain. V shed 1 base and J shed 6 bases, with 9 bases lying between them. The V gene's germline CDR1 is MNHEY and CDR2 SVGAGI. This CDR3 region has 14 residues. This chain's CDR3 is CASSYYSFSGELFF. The CDR3, as DNA: TGTGCCAGCAGTTACTATTCCTTTTCCGGGGAGCTGTTTTTT.

The V gene is TRBV15, the J gene TRBJ1-5; D is ambiguous. CDR1 and CDR2 from the germline V gene are LNHNV and YYDKDF (reference sequence). The CDR3 has 17 residues. V was cut by 3 bases and J by 2 bases, with 17 bases left in between. DNA for the CDR3: TGTGCCACCAGCAGGGGGAGGATGGGCAACCGCAATCAGCCCCAGCATTTT. Protein sequence: CATSRGRMGNRNQPQHF.

This clonotype was observed many times. The genes are TRBV28 and TRBJ2-7, with a tentative D call TRBD1 (6 bases). Germline CDR1 is MDHEN and CDR2 is SYDVKM. CDR3 length: 18 residues. Trimming removed 3 bases from V and 2 bases from J, with 23 bases in between. DNA for the CDR3: TGTGCCAGCAGTTTCTATATGCCGATCCAGGGGCAGACCTACGAGCAGTACTTC. Translating it yields CASSFYMPIQGQTYEQYF.

This clonotype was detected a few times. The V gene is TRBV7-2, the J gene TRBJ2-7; 14 positions match TRBD2. Per germline, CDR1 SGHTA and CDR2 FQGNSA. This CDR3 has 15 residues. The trim removed 5 bases at V and 4 bases at J, leaving 4 bases unmatched. The CDR3 DNA is TGTGCCAGCAGCATAGGACTAGCGGGAGGTTACGAGCAGTACTTC. It yields the protein CASSIGLAGGYEQYF.

This clonotype was counted only a few times. The genes are TRBV6-5 and TRBJ2-3; 7 bases agree with TRBD1. This CDR3 comprises 19 residues. Trimming cost V 0 bases and J 0 bases; bases outside gene matches: 12. Germline V gene sequence: CDR1 MNHEY, CDR2 SVGAGI. CDR3 coding DNA: TGTGCCAGCAGTTACTCGCCGGGACAGAGTACCTCTAGCACAGATACGCAGTATTTT. Translated: CASSYSPGQSTSSTDTQYF.

The chain recombines TRBV24-1 with TRBJ2-5; D remains unclear. Trimming removed 3 bases at V and 1 base at J, with 5 bases between. There are 13 residues in the CDR3. CDR1 and CDR2 from the germline V gene are KGHDR and SFDVKD. Here the CDR3 reads CATSDALQETQYF. The CDR3 region has the DNA TGTGCCACCAGTGATGCCCTCCAAGAGACCCAGTACTTC.

This clonotype has only a few counts. This chain uses TRBV11-2 with TRBJ2-5, with D perhaps matching TRBD1 or TRBD2 (6 bases each). V lost 5 bases and J 7 bases, leaving 20 bases between the germline ends. This CDR3 comprises 15 residues. The germline gives CDR1 SGHAT, CDR2 FQNNGV. The CDR3 DNA is TGTGCCAGCAGCAATCAACTGGGGGGCGGTGGGACCCAGTACTTC. This translates into CASSNQLGGGGTQYF.

V usage is TRBV20-1 and J usage is TRBJ1-5; TRBD1 aligns across 10 bases. Germline V CDR1 and CDR2: DFQATT, SNEGSKA (reference sequence). This CDR3 comprises 16 residues. V lost 5 bases and J lost 0; bases outside the gene matches: 7. The DNA for the CDR3 is TGCAGTGCTGGGGACAGGGGCTCCTATAGCAATCAGCCCCAGCATTTT. Protein product: CSAGDRGSYSNQPQHF.

The V call is TRBV5-1, the J call TRBJ2-7; no firm D call. The CDR3 has 14 residues. CDR1 and CDR2 (germline): SGHRS, YFSETQ. Between the trimmed V and J ends, which lost 4 bases and 3 bases, there was a span of 14 bases. The CDR3 coding sequence is TGCGCCAGCAGCCCGGCAGGAGAGCTCTACGAGCAGTACTTC. Translation: CASSPAGELYEQYF.

This clonotype was counted between two and nine times. The CDR3: CASSSASGRAYEQYF. CDR3 nucleotides: TGTGCCAGCAGTTCCGCTAGCGGGAGGGCCTACGAGCAGTACTTC. The chain employs TRBV6-5 and TRBJ2-7; 12 bases align to TRBD2. Germline assignment: CDR1 MNHEY and CDR2 SVGAGI. V was pared by 4 bases and J by 2 bases, with 3 bases of the junction left unmatched. This CDR3 region has 15 residues.

This clonotype was counted between two and nine times. The J gene is TRBJ2-2, the V gene TRBV6-1, with TRBD1 matching over 7 bases. In germline, CDR1 is MNHNS, CDR2 SASEGT. The CDR3 has 15 residues. V was clipped by 7 bases and J by 5 bases; unmatched bases: 10. CDR3 coding DNA: TGTGCCAGCACTCTTTCAGGGGGACGTACCGGGGAGCTGTTTTTT. Translating gives CASTLSGGRTGELFF.

The genes are TRBV20-1 and TRBJ1-1; TRBD1 is a possible D gene (5 bases). Trimming took 1 base from V and 1 from J, leaving 22 bases between them. Germline assignment: CDR1 DFQATT and CDR2 SNEGSKA (reference sequence). CDR3 length: 18 residues. CDR3 nucleotides: TGCAGTGCTAGAGGGGGTAGATGGGACCGGAGAACGAACACTGAAGCTTTCTTT. Protein product: CSARGGRWDRRTNTEAFF.

Ten or more counts support this clonotype. The CDR3 sequence is CSVVWGTGELFF. CDR3 bases: TGCAGCGTTGTTTGGGGGACCGGGGAGCTGTTTTTT. V is TRBV29-1 and J is TRBJ2-2; either TRBD1 or TRBD2 may fit D (5 bases each). The CDR3 has 12 amino acids. Trimming removed 4 bases from V and 5 bases from J, with 8 bases in between. CDR1 SQVTM and CDR2 ANQGSEA come from the germline V gene.

At least ten counts were recorded for this clonotype. The chain employs TRBV27 and TRBJ2-7; 8 nucleotides match TRBD1. The CDR3 runs 14 residues. In germline, CDR1 is MNHEY, CDR2 SMNVEV (reference sequence). After removal of 6 bases from V and 3 bases from J, the junction contained 7 bases not matched to a gene. The CDR3 nucleotides are TGTGCCAGCAGGTCAGGGGGCCTGCTCTACGAGCAGTACTTC. It codes for CASRSGGLLYEQYF.